This T cell receptor (beta chain) was observed in a study of shared clonotypes between healthy human individuals. The wider study: Per-donor plates numbered three CD4 naive, three CD4 memory, two CD8 naive and one CD8 memory.

This clone was seen once. Each subset's genomic DNA was shared equally among a number of immunoSEQ plates. Measured with immunoSEQ multiplex PCR; TCRdb has only the in-frame clones, and not every one. This table has about 640,000 clones, 72% appearing once. In germline, CDR1 is SGHAT, CDR2 FQNNGV. J lost 4 bases, V lost 2 bases, and 7 bases had no gene match. CDR3 length equals 16 residues. This receptor was taken from a woman aged 25 to 45 in good health. The sample consisted of memory CD4+ T cells sorted from blood. As to subset: CD45RA-negative fraction. The chain is built from TRBV11-2 and TRBJ2-7, with TRBD2 identical over 11 bases. The CDR3 region has the DNA TGTGCCAGCAGCTTATCCGGACTAGCGGGTTTATACGAGCAGTACTTC. As protein: CASSLSGLAGLYEQYF.